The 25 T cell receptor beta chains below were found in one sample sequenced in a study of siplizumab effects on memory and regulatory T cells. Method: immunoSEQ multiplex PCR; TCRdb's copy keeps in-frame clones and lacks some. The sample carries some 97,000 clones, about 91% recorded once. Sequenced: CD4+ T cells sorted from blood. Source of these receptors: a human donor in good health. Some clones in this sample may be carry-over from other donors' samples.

The CDR3 protein is CSVEPRDRDYEQYF. The CDR3 nucleotides are TGCAGCGTTGAACCCCGGGACAGGGACTACGAGCAGTACTTC. V is TRBV29-1 and J is TRBJ2-7, with 9 bases aligning to TRBD1. Per the germline V gene, CDR1 is SQVTM and CDR2 is ANQGSEA. There are 14 residues in the CDR3. V lost 2 bases to trimming and J lost 3 bases; unmatched junction nucleotides: 5.

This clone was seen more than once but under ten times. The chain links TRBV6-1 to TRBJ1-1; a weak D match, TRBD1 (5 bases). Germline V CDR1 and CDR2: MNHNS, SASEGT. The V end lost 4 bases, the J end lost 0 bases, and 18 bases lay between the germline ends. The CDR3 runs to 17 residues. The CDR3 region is CASSGTPTGRVNTEAFF. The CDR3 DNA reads TGTGCCAGCAGTGGAACCCCGACGGGCAGGGTGAACACTGAAGCTTTCTTT.

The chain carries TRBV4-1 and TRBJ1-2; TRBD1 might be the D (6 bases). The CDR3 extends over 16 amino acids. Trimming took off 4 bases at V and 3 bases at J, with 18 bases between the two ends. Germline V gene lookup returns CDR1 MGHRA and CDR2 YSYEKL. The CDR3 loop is CASSRSQGLSYYGYTF. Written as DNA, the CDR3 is TGCGCCAGCAGCCGGTCACAGGGCCTAAGTTACTATGGCTACACCTTC.

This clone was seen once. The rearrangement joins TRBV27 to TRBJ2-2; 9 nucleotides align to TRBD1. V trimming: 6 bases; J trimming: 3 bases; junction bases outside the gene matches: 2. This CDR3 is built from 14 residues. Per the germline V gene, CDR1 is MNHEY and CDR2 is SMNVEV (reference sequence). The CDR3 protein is CASSRDRDTGELFF. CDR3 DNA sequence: TGTGCCAGCAGCCGGGACAGGGACACCGGGGAGCTGTTTTTT.

CDR3 coding DNA: TGTGCCATCAGTGGGACAGGGGTTAACTATGGCTACACCTTC. Translating gives CAISGTGVNYGYTF. J is TRBJ1-2 and V is TRBV10-3, with 9 bases matching TRBD1. CDR1 and CDR2 from the germline V gene are ENHRY and SYGVKD. J lost 1 base, V lost 4 bases, and 1 base had no gene match. This CDR3 has 14 amino acids.

This CDR3 is CASSPAVSMRNTEAFF. DNA of the CDR3: TGTGCCAGCTCACCAGCGGTTTCCATGAGGAACACTGAAGCTTTCTTT. This chain connects TRBV18 to TRBJ1-1, with D unclear. V dropped 2 bases and J dropped 1 base, with 14 bases sitting between them. The CDR3 runs 16 residues. Per the germline V gene, CDR1 is KGHSH and CDR2 is LQKENI. Full variable domain (outside the CDR3, taken from reference TRBV18 and TRBJ1-1): NAGVMQNPRHLVRRRGQEARLRCSPMKGHSHVYWYRQLPEEGLKFMVYLQKENIIDESGMPKERFSAEFPKEGPSILRIQQVVRGDSAAYFCASSPAVSMRNTEAFFGQGTRLTVV.

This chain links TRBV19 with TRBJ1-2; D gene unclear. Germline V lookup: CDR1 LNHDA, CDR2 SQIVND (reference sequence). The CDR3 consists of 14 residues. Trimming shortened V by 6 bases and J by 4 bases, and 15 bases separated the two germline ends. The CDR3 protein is CASSPLPGSYGYTF. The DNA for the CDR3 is TGTGCCAGTAGCCCATTGCCGGGTTCCTATGGCTACACCTTC.

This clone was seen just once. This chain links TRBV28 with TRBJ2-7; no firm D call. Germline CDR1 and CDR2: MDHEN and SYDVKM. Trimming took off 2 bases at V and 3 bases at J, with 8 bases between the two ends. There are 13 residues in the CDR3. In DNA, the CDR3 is TGTGCCAGCAGTTTACAGCGAAACTACGAGCAGTACTTC. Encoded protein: CASSLQRNYEQYF.

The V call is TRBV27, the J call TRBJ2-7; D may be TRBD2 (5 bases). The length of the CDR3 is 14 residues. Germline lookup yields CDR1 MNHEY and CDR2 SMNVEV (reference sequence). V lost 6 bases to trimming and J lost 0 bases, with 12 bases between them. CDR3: CASRSLEGSYEQYF. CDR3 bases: TGTGCCAGCAGGTCCCTTGAGGGCTCCTACGAGCAGTACTTC.

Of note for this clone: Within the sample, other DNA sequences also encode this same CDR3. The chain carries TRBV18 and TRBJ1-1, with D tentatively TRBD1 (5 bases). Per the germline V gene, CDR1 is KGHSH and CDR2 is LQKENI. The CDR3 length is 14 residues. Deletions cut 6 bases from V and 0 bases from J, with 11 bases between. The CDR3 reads CASSPGGMNTEAFF. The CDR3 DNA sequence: TGTGCCAGCTCTCCCGGGGGGATGAACACTGAAGCTTTCTTT. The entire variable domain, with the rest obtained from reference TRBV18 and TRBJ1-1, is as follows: NAGVMQNPRHLVRRRGQEARLRCSPMKGHSHVYWYRQLPEEGLKFMVYLQKENIIDESGMPKERFSAEFPKEGPSILRIQQVVRGDSAAYFCASSPGGMNTEAFFGQGTRLTVV.

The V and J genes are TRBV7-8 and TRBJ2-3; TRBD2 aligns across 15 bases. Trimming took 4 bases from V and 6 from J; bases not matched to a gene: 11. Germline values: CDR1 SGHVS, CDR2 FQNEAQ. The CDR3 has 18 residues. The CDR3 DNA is TGTGCCAGCAGCTGGCCGGGACTAGCGGGAGGCCGGGAGGATACGCAGTATTTT. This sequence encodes CASSWPGLAGGREDTQYF. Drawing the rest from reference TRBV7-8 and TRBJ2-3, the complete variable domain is GAGVSQSPRYKVAKRGQDVALRCDPISGHVSLFWYQQALGQGPEFLTYFQNEAQLDKSGLPSDRFFAERPEGSVSTLKIQRTQQEDSAVYLCASSWPGLAGGREDTQYFGPGTRLTVL.

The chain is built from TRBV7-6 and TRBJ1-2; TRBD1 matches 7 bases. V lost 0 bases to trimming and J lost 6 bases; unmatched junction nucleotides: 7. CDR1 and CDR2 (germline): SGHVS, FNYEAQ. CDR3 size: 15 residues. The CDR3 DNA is TGTGCCAGCAGCTTAGCAAGGACAGGAATCGATGGCTACACCTTC. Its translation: CASSLARTGIDGYTF. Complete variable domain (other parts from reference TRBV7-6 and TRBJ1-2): GAGVSQSPRYKVTKRGQDVALRCDPISGHVSLYWYRQALGQGPEFLTYFNYEAQQDKSGLPNDRFSAERPEGSISTLTIQRTEQRDSAMYRCASSLARTGIDGYTFGSGTRLTVV.

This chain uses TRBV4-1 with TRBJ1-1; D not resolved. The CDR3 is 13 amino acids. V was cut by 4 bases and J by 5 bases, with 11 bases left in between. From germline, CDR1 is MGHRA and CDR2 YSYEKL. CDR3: CASSRGRRTEAFF. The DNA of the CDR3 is TGCGCCAGCAGCCGAGGACGCCGGACTGAAGCTTTCTTT.

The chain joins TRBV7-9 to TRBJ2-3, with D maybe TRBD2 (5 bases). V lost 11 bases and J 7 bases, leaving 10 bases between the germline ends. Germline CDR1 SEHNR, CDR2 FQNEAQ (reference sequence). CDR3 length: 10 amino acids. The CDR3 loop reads CAAPGYTQYF. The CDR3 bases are TGTGCCGCCCCGGGATATACGCAGTATTTT.

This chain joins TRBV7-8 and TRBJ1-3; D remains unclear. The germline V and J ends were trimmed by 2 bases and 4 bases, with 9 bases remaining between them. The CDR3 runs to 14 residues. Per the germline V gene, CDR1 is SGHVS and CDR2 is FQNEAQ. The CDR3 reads CASSLLGYGNTIYF. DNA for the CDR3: TGTGCCAGCAGCTTACTAGGGTACGGAAACACCATATATTTT.

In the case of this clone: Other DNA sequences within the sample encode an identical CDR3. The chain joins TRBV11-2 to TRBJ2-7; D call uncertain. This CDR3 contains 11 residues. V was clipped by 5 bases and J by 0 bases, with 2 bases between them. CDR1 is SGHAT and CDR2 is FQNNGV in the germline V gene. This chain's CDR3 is CASSPSYEQYF. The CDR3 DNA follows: TGTGCCAGCAGCCCCTCCTACGAGCAGTACTTC.

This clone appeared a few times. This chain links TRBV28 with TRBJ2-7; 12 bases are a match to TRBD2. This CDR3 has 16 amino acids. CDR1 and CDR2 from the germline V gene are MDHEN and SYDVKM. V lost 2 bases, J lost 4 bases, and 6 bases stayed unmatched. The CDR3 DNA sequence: TGTGCCAGCAGTTTAAAGACTAGCGGGAGAGGGTACGAGCAGTACTTC. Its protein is CASSLKTSGRGYEQYF.

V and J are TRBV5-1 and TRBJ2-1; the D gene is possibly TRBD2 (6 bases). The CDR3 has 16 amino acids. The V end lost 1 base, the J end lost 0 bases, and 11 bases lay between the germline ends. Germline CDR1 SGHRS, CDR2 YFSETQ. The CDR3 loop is CASSLRTGSSYNEQFF. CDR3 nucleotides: TGCGCCAGCAGCTTGAGAACCGGGAGCTCCTACAATGAGCAGTTCTTC.

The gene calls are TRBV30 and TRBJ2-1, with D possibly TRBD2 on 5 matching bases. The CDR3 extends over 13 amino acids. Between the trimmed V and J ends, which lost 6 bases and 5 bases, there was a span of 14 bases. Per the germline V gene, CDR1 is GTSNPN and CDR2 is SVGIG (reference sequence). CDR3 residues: CACQDWGDNEQFF. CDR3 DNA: TGTGCCTGCCAAGATTGGGGAGACAATGAGCAGTTCTTC.

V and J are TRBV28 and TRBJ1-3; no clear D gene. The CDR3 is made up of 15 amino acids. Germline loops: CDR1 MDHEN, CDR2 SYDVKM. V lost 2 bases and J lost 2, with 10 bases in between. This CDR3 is CASSLLGSTGNTIYF. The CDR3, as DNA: TGTGCCAGCAGTTTACTTGGGTCTACTGGAAACACCATATATTTT.

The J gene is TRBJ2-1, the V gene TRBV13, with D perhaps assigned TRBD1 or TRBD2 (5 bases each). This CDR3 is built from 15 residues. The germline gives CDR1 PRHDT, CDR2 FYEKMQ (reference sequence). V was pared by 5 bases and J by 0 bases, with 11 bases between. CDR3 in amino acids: CASSRTGTSYNEQFF. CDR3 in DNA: TGTGCCAGCAGCCGAACCGGGACCTCCTACAATGAGCAGTTCTTC.

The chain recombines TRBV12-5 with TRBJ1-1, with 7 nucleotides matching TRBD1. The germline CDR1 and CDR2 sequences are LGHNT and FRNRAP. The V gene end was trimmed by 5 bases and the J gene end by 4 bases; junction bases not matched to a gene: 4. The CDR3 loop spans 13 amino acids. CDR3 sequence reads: CASGPRQGTEAFF. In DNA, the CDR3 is TGTGCTAGTGGTCCTCGACAGGGCACTGAAGCTTTCTTT. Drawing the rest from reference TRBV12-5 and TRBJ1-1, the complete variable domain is DARVTQTPRHKVTEMGQEVTMRCQPILGHNTVFWYRQTMMQGLELLAYFRNRAPLDDSGMPKDRFSAEMPDATLATLKIQPSEPRDSAVYFCASGPRQGTEAFFGQGTRLTVV.

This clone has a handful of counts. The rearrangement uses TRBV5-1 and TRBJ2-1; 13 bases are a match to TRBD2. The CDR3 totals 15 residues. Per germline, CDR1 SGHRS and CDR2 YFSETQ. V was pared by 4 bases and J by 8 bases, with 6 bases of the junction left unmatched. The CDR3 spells CASSLTSGRGHEQFF. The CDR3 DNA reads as TGCGCCAGCAGCCTAACTAGCGGGAGGGGGCATGAGCAGTTCTTC. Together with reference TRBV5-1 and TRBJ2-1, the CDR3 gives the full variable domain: KAGVTQTPRYLIKTRGQQVTLSCSPISGHRSVSWYQQTPGQGLQFLFEYFSETQRNKGNFPGRFSGRQFSNSRSEMNVSTLELGDSALYLCASSLTSGRGHEQFFGPGTRLTVL.

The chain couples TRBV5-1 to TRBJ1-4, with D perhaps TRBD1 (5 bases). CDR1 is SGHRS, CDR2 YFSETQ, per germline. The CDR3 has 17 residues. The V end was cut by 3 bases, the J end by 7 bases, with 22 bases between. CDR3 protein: CASSSGSLGPRGEKLFF. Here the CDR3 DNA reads TGCGCCAGCAGCTCCGGATCCCTGGGGCCCAGAGGTGAAAAACTGTTTTTT.

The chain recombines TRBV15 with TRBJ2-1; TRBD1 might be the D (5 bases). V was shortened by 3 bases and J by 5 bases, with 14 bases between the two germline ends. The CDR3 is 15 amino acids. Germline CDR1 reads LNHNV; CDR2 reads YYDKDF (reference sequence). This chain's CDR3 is CATSRSQGYHNEQFF. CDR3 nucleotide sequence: TGTGCCACCAGCAGGTCGCAGGGATACCACAATGAGCAGTTCTTC.